The present TCR beta chain was sequenced within a study of OX40 agonist ivuxolimab in advanced cancers. Study as a whole: Dose-escalation patients were diagnosed with hepatocellular carcinoma, melanoma, renal cell cancer or head and neck cancer. Partial responses were achieved by three patients, of whom one had hepatocellular carcinoma and two had cutaneous melanoma. General study points: Certain nonresponders additionally had low normalized T-cell clonal expansion.

Only in-frame clones appear in the TCRdb table, and some are missing; sequencing was by immunoSEQ multiplex PCR. The table records tens of thousands of clones, about nine tenths of them present only once. As for this clone: Its antigen remains unknown.

This sequence originates from an adult with an advanced solid tumor such as melanoma, head and neck, liver or kidney cancer. This specimen consisted of CD4+ or CD8+ T cells sorted from blood, obtained in a trial of the OX40 agonist ivuxolimab.

The CDR3 DNA sequence: TGTGCCAGCAGCTTAGGTCCCCCCGGGACAGGGACGGAAAAACTGTTTTTT. Translating gives CASSLGPPGTGTEKLFF. This sequence joins TRBV11-2 and TRBJ1-4; 9 nucleotides align to TRBD1. This CDR3 contains 17 residues. Trimming took 1 base from V and 8 from J; bases not matched to a gene: 11. Germline V lookup: CDR1 SGHAT, CDR2 FQNNGV.